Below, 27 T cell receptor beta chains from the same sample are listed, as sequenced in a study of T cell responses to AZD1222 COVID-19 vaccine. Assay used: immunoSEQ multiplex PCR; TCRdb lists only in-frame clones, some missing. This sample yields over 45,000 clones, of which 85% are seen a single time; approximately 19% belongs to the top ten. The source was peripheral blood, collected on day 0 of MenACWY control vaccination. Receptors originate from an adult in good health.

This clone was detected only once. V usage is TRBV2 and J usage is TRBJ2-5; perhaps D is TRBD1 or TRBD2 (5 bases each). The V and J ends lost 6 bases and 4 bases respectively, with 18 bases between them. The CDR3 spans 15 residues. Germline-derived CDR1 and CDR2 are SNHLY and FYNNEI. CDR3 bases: TGTGCCAGCAGATACGATTTCGCGAGGGGAGAGACCCAGTACTTC. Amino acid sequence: CASRYDFARGETQYF.

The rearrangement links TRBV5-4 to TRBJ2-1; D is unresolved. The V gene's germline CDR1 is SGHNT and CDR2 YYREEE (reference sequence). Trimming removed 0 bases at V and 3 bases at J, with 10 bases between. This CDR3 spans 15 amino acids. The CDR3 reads CASSLGAPGYNEQFF. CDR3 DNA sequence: TGTGCCAGCAGCTTGGGGGCGCCGGGCTACAATGAGCAGTTCTTC. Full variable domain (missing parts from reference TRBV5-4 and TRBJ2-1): ETGVTQSPTHLIKTRGQQVTLRCSSQSGHNTVSWYQQALGQGPQFIFQYYREEENGRGNFPPRFSGLQFPNYSSELNVNALELDDSALYLCASSLGAPGYNEQFFGPGTRLTVL.

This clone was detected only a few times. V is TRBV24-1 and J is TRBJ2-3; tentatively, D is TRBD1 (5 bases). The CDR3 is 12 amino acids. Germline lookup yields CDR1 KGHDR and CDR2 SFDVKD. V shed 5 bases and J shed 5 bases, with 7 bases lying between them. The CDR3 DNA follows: TGTGCCACCAGTGCCCAGGGAGATACGCAGTATTTT. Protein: CATSAQGDTQYF.

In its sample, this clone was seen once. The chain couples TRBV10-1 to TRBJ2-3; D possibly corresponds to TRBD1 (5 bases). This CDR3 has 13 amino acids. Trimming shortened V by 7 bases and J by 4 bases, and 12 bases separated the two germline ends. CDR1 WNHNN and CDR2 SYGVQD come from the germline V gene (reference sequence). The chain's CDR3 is CASKRGRADTQYF. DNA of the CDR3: TGCGCCAGCAAAAGAGGCAGGGCAGATACGCAGTATTTT.

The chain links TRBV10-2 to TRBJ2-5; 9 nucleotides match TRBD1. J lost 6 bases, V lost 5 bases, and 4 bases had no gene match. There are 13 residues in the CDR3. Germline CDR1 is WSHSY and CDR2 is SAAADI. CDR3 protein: CASSTGGRQTQYF. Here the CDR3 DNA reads TGCGCCAGCAGTACAGGGGGCCGACAGACCCAGTACTTC.

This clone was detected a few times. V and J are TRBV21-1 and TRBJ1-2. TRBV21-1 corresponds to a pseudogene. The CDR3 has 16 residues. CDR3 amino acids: CASSRSPGTANYGYTF. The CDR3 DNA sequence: TGTGCCAGCAGCAGATCGCCCGGGACTGCTAACTATGGCTACACCTTC.

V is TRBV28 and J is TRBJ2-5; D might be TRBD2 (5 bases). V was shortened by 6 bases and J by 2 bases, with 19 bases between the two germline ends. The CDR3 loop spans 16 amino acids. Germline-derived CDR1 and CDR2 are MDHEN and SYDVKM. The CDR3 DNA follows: TGTGCCAGCAGCTCCGGACTGGAAAACTCACAAGAGACCCAGTACTTC. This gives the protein CASSSGLENSQETQYF.

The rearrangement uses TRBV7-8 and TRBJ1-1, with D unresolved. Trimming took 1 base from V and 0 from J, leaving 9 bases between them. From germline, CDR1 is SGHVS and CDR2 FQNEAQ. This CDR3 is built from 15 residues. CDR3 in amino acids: CASSLVPVMNTEAFF. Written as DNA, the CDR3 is TGTGCCAGCAGCTTAGTCCCAGTTATGAACACTGAAGCTTTCTTT.

The CDR3 is CASSQTAGTEQFF. The CDR3 DNA reads TGTGCCAGCAGCCAAACAGCAGGGACAGAGCAGTTCTTC. The chain recombines TRBV14 with TRBJ2-1, with TRBD1 as a possible D gene (6 bases). The V end lost 2 bases, the J end lost 10 bases, and 12 bases lay between the germline ends. The CDR3 is made up of 13 amino acids. Germline V gene lookup returns CDR1 SGHDN and CDR2 FVKESK.

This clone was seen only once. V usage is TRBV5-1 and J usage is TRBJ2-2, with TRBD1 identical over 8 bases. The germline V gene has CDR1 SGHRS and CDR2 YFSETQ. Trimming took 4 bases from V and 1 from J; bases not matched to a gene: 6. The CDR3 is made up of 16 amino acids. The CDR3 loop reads CASSPGQGWNTGELFF. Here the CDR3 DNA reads TGCGCCAGCAGCCCTGGACAGGGTTGGAACACCGGGGAGCTGTTTTTT.

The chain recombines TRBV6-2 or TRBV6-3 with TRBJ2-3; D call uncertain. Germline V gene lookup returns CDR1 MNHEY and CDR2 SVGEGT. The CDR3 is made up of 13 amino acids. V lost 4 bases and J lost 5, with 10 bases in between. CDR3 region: CASSLSGIDTQYF. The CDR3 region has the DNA TGTGCCAGCAGTTTATCTGGTATAGATACGCAGTATTTT.

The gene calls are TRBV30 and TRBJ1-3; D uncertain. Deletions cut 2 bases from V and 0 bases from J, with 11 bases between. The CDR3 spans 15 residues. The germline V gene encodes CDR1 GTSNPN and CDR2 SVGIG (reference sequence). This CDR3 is CAWSIQQPSGNTIYF. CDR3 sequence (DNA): TGTGCCTGGAGTATACAGCAACCCTCTGGAAACACCATATATTTT.

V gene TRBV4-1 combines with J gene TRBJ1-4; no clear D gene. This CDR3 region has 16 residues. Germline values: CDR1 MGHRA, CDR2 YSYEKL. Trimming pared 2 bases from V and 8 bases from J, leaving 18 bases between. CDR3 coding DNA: TGCGCCAGCAGCCAATCAGGCTCGGGCTTGAGGGAAAAACTGTTTTTT. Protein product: CASSQSGSGLREKLFF.

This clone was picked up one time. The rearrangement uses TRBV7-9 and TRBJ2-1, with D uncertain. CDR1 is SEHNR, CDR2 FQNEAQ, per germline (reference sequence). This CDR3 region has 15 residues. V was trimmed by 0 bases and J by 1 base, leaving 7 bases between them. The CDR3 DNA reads TGTGCCAGCAGCTTAGCCGTGGTGTCCTACAATGAGCAGTTCTTC. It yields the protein CASSLAVVSYNEQFF.

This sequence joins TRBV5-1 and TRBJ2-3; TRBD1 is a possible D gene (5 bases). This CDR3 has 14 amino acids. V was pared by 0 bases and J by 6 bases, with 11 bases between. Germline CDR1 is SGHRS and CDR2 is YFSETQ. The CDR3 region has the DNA TGCGCCAGCAGCTTGGTCCAGGACACGGATACGCAGTATTTT. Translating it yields CASSLVQDTDTQYF. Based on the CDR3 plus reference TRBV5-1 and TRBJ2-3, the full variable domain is KAGVTQTPRYLIKTRGQQVTLSCSPISGHRSVSWYQQTPGQGLQFLFEYFSETQRNKGNFPGRFSGRQFSNSRSEMNVSTLELGDSALYLCASSLVQDTDTQYFGPGTRLTVL.

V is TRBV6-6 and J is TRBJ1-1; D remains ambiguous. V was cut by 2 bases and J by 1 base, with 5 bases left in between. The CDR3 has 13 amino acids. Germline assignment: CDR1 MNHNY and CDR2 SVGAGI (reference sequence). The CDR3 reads CASSYVENTEAFF. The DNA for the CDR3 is TGTGCCAGCAGTTACGTTGAGAACACTGAAGCTTTCTTT.

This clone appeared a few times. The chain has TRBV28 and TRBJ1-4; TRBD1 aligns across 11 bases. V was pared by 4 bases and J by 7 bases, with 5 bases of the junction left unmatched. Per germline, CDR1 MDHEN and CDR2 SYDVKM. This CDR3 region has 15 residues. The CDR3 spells CASSSGTGGGEKLFF. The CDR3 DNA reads TGTGCCAGCAGTTCCGGGACAGGGGGGGGTGAAAAACTGTTTTTT.

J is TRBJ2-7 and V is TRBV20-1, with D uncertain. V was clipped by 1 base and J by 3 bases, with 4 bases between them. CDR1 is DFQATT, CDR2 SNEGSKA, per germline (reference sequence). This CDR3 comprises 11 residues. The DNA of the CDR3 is TGCAGTGCTAGAGGAGACTACGAGCAGTACTTC. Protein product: CSARGDYEQYF.

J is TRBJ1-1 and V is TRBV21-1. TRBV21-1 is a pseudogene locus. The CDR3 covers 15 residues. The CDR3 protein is CASSKAWGVNTEAFF. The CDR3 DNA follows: TGTGCCAGCAGCAAAGCCTGGGGGGTGAACACTGAAGCTTTCTTT.

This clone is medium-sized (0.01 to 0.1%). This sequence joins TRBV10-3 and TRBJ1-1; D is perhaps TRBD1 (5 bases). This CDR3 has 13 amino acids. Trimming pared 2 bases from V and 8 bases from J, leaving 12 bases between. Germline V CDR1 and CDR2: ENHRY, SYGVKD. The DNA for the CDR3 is TGTGCCATCAGTGAGAAGACAGAGATAGAAGCTTTCTTT. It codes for CAISEKTEIEAFF.

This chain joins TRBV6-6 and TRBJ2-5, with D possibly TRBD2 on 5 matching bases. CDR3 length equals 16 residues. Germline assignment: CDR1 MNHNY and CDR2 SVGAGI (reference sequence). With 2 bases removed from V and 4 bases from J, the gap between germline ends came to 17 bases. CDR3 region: CASSYPTQTIGETQYF. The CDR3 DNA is TGTGCCAGCAGTTACCCAACACAGACTATCGGAGAGACCCAGTACTTC.

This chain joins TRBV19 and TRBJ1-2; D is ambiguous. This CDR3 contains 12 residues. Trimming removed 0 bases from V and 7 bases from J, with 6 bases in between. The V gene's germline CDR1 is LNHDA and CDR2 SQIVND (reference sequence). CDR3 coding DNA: TGTGCCAGTAGTATAGATGACGTTGGCTACACCTTC. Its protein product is CASSIDDVGYTF.

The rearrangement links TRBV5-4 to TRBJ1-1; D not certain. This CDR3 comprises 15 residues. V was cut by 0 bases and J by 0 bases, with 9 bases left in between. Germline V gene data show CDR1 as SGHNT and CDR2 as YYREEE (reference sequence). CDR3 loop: CASSLGAGLNTEAFF. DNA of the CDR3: TGTGCCAGCAGCTTGGGGGCCGGACTGAACACTGAAGCTTTCTTT.

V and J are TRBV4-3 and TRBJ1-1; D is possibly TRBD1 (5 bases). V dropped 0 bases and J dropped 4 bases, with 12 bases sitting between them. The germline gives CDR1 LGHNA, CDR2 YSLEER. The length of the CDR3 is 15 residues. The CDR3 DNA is TGCGCCAGCAGCCAAGAAGGCGGCGGGACCACTGAAGCTTTCTTT. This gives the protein CASSQEGGGTTEAFF.

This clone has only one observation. CDR3 amino acids: CASSPGTGGPETQYF. As DNA, the CDR3 is TGTGCCAGCAGCCCCGGGACAGGGGGGCCAGAGACCCAGTACTTC. The gene calls are TRBV3-1 (or the pseudogene TRBV3-2) and TRBJ2-5; 11 bases line up with TRBD1. CDR3 length: 15 amino acids. Germline V gene sequence: CDR1 LGHDT, CDR2 YNNKEL (reference sequence). With 4 bases clipped from V and 4 bases from J, the junction kept 5 bases outside the gene matches.

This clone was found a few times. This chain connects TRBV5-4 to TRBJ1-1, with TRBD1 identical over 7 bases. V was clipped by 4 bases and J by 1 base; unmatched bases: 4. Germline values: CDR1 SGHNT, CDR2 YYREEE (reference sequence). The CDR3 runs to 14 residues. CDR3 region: CASSPGQPNTEAFF. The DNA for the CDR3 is TGTGCCAGCAGCCCGGGACAGCCGAACACTGAAGCTTTCTTT.

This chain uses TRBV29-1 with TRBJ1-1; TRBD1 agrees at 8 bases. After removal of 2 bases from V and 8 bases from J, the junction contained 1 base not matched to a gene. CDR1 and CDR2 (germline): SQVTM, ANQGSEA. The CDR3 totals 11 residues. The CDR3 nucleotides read TGCAGCGTTGAACGGGACAGGGAAGCTTTCTTT. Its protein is CSVERDREAFF.